The sequence of this T cell receptor beta chain was determined in a study of breast tumors, draining lymph nodes, adjacent tissues. CDR1 and CDR2 (germline): DFQATT, SNEGSKA (reference sequence). This CDR3 comprises 14 residues. TCRdb re-called the multiplex PCR reads with MiXCR, one entry per CDR3 protein. The table has 30,000 to 40,000 distinct CDR3 sequences, approximately 57% seen once; the top ten hold under 20%. The J gene is TRBJ2-7, the V gene TRBV20-1; 9 nucleotides line up with TRBD1. The assigned J gene may be wrong: the sequence end matches TRBJ2-1 better. The sequence came from a female donor with breast cancer. Some clones in this sample may be carry-over from other donors' samples. Sequenced input: breast tumor tissue. The CDR3 DNA reads TGCAGTGCTAAACCGGGACAGGGCGACAATGAGCAGTTCTTC. Residues: CSAKPGQGDNEQFF.